This T cell receptor (beta chain) was sequenced in a study of tumor-infiltrating lymphocytes in primary liver carcinoma. Study-level information: Staged T1-T3 N0M0, the tumors had sizes that ranged from about 4.2 to 10 cm across.

Study-level points and caveats: Significantly larger top-250-clone fractions were found in tumors than in blood (p = 0.039). Since the samples were bulk and unsorted, the CD4+ and CD8+ repertoires were not compared.

Out of unsorted whole blood came the blood RNA, and germline DNA was extracted as well. A sample of roughly 4 milliliters of peripheral blood was taken before surgery. Concerning this clonotype itself: Its antigen is undetermined. With a much larger clone just one base away, this may be a read error.

cDNA specific to TCR beta was made from about 550 ng of total RNA, with a constant-region primer employed for priming. What produced the TCR beta libraries was three nested multiplex PCR rounds using slightly modified ARM-PCR. PCR rounds one and two used TRBV1-TRBV30 forward primers with a C-beta reverse primer for about 9 cycles each. Via MiXCR, TCRdb re-called the multiplex PCR reads, giving one row per CDR3 protein. The table shows about 320,000 distinct CDR3 sequences, with more than 55% occurring only once. From germline, CDR1 is MNHEY and CDR2 SVGAGI. The CDR3 consists of 15 residues. The sequenced sample was peripheral blood. The chain has TRBV6-5 and TRBJ1-6; 7 positions match TRBD1. This receptor was taken from a woman in her 30s with primary liver carcinoma and hepatitis B virus infection. CDR3 sequence (DNA): TGTACCAGCAGGCCGTCCGGGACAGCAAATTCACCCCTCCACTTT. Translated, it gives CTSRPSGTANSPLHF.